The clone carrying this T cell receptor beta chain came up many times. The data originate from a study of T cells in Graves' hyperthyroidism and ophthalmopathy. Across the whole study: Initial diagnosis, before any treatment, was when peripheral blood was collected.

The CDR3 runs 14 residues. Germline CDR1 is MNHNS and CDR2 is SASEGT. V was cut by 4 bases and J by 5 bases, with 11 bases left in between. From RNA transcripts, TCR beta CDR3 regions were amplified. TCR CDR3 regions were first amplified by RT-PCR with HTBI primers. From the multiplex PCR reads, TCRdb called clonotypes with MiXCR, one entry per CDR3 protein. The sample comprises hundreds of thousands of distinct CDR3 sequences, 12% to 15% of which are singletons, and roughly 35% rests with the top ten. This sequence joins TRBV6-1 and TRBJ1-4; a weak D match, TRBD1 (6 bases). Sequenced sample: blood. This sequence originates from a middle-aged woman with Graves' ophthalmopathy. Here the CDR3 DNA reads TGTGCCAGCAGTGCAGGGGCGGGCAATGAAAAACTGTTTTTT. Protein: CASSAGAGNEKLFF.